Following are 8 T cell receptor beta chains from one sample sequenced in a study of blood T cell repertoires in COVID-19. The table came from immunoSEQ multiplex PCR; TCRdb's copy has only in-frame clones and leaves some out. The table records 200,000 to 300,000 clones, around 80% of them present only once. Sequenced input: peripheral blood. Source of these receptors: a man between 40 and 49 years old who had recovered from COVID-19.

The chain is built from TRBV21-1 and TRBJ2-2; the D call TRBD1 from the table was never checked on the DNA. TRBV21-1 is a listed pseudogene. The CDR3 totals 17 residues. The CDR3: CASSKSDRGRDTGELFF. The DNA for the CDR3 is TGTGCCAGCAGCAAGAGCGACAGGGGAAGGGACACCGGGGAGCTGTTTTTT.

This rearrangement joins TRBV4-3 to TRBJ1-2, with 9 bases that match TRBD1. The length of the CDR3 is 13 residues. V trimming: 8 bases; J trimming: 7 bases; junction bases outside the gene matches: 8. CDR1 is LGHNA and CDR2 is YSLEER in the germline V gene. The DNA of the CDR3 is TGCGCCAGCCGATCCGGGACAGGGCTTGGCTACACCTTC. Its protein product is CASRSGTGLGYTF.

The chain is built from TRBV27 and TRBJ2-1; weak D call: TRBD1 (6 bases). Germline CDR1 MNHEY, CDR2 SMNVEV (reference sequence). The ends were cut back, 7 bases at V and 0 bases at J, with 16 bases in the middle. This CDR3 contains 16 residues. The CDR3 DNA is TGTGCCAGCAAGGACAGCTCCTTGAGCTCCTACAATGAGCAGTTCTTC. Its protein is CASKDSSLSSYNEQFF.

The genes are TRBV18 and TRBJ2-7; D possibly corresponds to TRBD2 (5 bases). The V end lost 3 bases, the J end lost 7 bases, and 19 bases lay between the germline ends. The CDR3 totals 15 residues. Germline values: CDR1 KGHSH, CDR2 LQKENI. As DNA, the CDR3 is TGTGCCAGCTCACCTAGTCTCGGTACGGGATTAGAGCAGTACTTC. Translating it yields CASSPSLGTGLEQYF.

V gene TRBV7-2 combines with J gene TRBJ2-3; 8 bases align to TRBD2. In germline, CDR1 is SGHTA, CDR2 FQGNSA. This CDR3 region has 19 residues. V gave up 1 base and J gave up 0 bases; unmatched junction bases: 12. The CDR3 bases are TGTGCCAGCAGCTTAGTGAATATAGTAGCGGGGACTAGCACAGATACGCAGTATTTT. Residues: CASSLVNIVAGTSTDTQYF.

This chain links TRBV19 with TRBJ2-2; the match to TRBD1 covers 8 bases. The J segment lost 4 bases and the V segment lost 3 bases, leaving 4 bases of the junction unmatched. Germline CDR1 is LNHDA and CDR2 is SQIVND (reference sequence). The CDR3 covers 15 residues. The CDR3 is CASSITGGGTGELFF. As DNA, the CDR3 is TGTGCCAGTAGTATCACAGGGGGAGGCACCGGGGAGCTGTTTTTT.

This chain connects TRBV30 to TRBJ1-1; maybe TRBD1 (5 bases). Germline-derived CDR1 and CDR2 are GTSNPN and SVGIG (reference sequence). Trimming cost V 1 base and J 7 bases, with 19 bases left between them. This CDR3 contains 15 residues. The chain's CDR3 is CAWSGGATSLDEAFF. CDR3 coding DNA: TGTGCCTGGAGTGGTGGGGCCACCTCGTTGGATGAAGCTTTCTTT.

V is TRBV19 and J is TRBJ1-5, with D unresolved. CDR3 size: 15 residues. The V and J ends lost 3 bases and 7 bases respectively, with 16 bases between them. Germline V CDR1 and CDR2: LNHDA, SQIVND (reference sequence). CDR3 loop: CASSMAAGVGQPQHF. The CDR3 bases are TGTGCCAGTAGTATGGCGGCGGGCGTCGGACAGCCCCAGCATTTT. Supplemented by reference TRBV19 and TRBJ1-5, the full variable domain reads DGGITQSPKYLFRKEGQNVTLSCEQNLNHDAMYWYRQDPGQGLRLIYYSQIVNDFQKGDIAEGYSVSREKKESFPLTVTSAQKNPTAFYLCASSMAAGVGQPQHFGDGTRLSIL.